What follows is one T cell receptor (beta chain) and its context. This sample stems from a study of blood T cell repertoires in COVID-19. Study overall: Sites across the United States, Italy and Spain contributed samples from acute and convalescent COVID-19. PBMCs, B-cell-depleted T cells, or T cells were the source of the cDNA or gDNA that made up the material.

The authors' processing: Using reference gene primer amplification, nucleated cell counts were estimated. Clones were read by immunoSEQ multiplex PCR, and TCRdb kept only the in-frame ones, dropping some. V and J calls plus clone size are reproduced from that table; the DNA served to infer D and trimming. The profile shows over 15,000 clones, 87% of them singletons. The source of this sequence is a human donor in a cohort sampled during active COVID-19. The specimen was peripheral blood.

The CDR3 bases are TGTGCCAGCAGTCCCCGGGACAGGGGGCTGTACAATGAGCAGTTCTTC. Protein: CASSPRDRGLYNEQFF. The gene calls are TRBV6-4 and TRBJ2-1, with 12 bases aligning to TRBD1. The CDR3 covers 16 residues. Germline CDR1 reads MRHNA; CDR2 reads SNTAGT. J lost 4 bases, V lost 5 bases, and 6 bases had no gene match.